This is a list of T cell receptor beta chains from one sample in a study of CD8+ T cells in alopecia areata. Here immunoSEQ multiplex PCR was the method, and the copy in TCRdb shows in-frame clones only, minus some. The table shows under 95,000 clones, with about 70% occurring only once. The sample in question was CD8+ T cells sorted from blood, obtained at week 44, from a patient treated with tofacitinib. The receptors were sampled from a human donor with alopecia areata. Both conserved end residues are part of each CDR3. Each record gives: V gene, clone size, J gene, D gene, CDR3 protein, CDR3 DNA. The D gene is left open where the match is weak. Rows give clone size only sometimes, using once, few, many, or a class for an expanded clone.

>TRBV7-3|medium-sized|TRBJ2-1|TRBD1
CASSLGDSYEQFF
TGTGCCAGCAGCTTAGGGGACAGCTATGAGCAGTTCTTC
>TRBV5-1|-|TRBJ2-2|-
CASSLDGRRTGELFF
TGCGCCAGCAGCTTGGACGGTAGGCGGACCGGGGAGCTGTTTTTT
>TRBV25-1|-|TRBJ2-2|-
CASSDDPLNTGELFF
TGTGCCAGCAGTGATGACCCTCTGAACACCGGGGAGCTGTTTTTT
>TRBV14|-|TRBJ2-5|-
CASSQGARTQYF
TGTGCCAGCAGCCAAGGTGCTAGGACCCAGTACTTC
>TRBV7-8|few|TRBJ2-2|-
CASSRNTGELFF
TGTGCCAGCAGCAGGAACACCGGGGAGCTGTTTTTT
>TRBV5-1|-|TRBJ2-1|-
CASGLSSYNEQFF
TGCGCCAGCGGTCTGAGCTCCTACAATGAGCAGTTCTTC
>TRBV6-4|-|TRBJ2-3|-
CASSESGGATDTQYF
TGTGCCAGCAGTGAGTCGGGGGGCGCAACAGATACGCAGTATTTT
>TRBV5-6|-|TRBJ2-1|-
CASSEDYTSYNEQFF
TGTGCCAGCAGCGAGGACTACACCTCCTACAATGAGCAGTTCTTC
>TRBV5-1|-|TRBJ1-1|-
CASSLDPDLNTEAFF
TGCGCCAGCAGCTTGGATCCAGATTTGAACACTGAAGCTTTCTTT
>TRBV6-1|once|TRBJ1-5|-
CASSDRGGSNQPQHF
TGTGCCAGCAGTGACCGAGGGGGGAGCAATCAGCCCCAGCATTTT
>TRBV4-3|-|TRBJ1-2|TRBD1
CASSSPGQGFDGYTF
TGCGCCAGCAGCTCCCCGGGACAGGGCTTTGATGGCTACACCTTC
>TRBV30|-|TRBJ1-1|-
CAWSERTGPQAFF
TGTGCCTGGAGCGAAAGGACGGGTCCTCAAGCTTTCTTT
>TRBV11-1|once|TRBJ1-1|TRBD1
CASSLGDRPTEAFF
TGTGCCAGCAGCTTAGGGGACAGGCCCACTGAAGCTTTCTTT
>TRBV2|-|TRBJ2-3|TRBD2
CASVGTSGTDTQYF
TGTGCCAGCGTTGGGACTAGCGGCACAGATACGCAGTATTTT
>TRBV30|-|TRBJ1-2|-
CAWSVVGRARHGYTF
TGTGCCTGGAGTGTAGTCGGCAGGGCTCGGCATGGCTACACCTTC
>TRBV27|-|TRBJ1-1|-
CASRGGGAEAFF
TGTGCCAGCAGAGGGGGAGGCGCTGAAGCTTTCTTT
>TRBV9|-|TRBJ2-3|-
CASSVDPAPNTQYF
TGTGCCAGCAGCGTAGATCCAGCCCCGAATACGCAGTATTTT
>TRBV13|few|TRBJ1-4|-
CASSLGQPTNEKLFF
TGTGCCAGCAGCCTTGGACAGCCAACTAATGAAAAACTGTTTTTT
>TRBV27|-|TRBJ1-1|-
CASSPIGARNTEAFF
TGTGCCAGCAGTCCGATAGGTGCGAGGAACACTGAAGCTTTCTTT
>TRBV2|-|TRBJ2-3|-
CASRELGGVTTDTQYF
TGTGCCAGCAGAGAGTTAGGCGGGGTTACCACAGATACGCAGTATTTT
>TRBV7-8|-|TRBJ1-2|TRBD1
CASTETGRPVYGYTF
TGTGCCAGCACCGAGACAGGGCGACCCGTCTATGGCTACACCTTC
>TRBV6-5|-|TRBJ1-5|TRBD1
CASSYSGGHQPQHF
TGTGCCAGCAGTTATTCAGGGGGCCATCAGCCCCAGCATTTT
>TRBV19|-|TRBJ1-1|-
CASSISGWEGLNTEAFF
TGTGCCAGTAGTATTTCGGGCTGGGAGGGACTGAACACTGAAGCTTTCTTT
>TRBV4-3|-|TRBJ1-1|-
CASSQDRIMNTEAFF
TGCGCCAGCAGCCAAGATAGAATCATGAACACTGAAGCTTTCTTT
>TRBV19|-|TRBJ1-5|-
CASSIAQGQPQHF
TGTGCCAGTAGTATAGCGCAGGGGCAGCCCCAGCATTTT
>TRBV9|-|TRBJ2-7|TRBD1
CASSAGTGGEQYF
TGTGCCAGCAGCGCGGGGACAGGGGGGGAGCAGTACTTC
>TRBV2|-|TRBJ1-1|TRBD1
CASRGTGVNTEAFF
TGTGCCAGCAGAGGTACAGGGGTGAACACTGAAGCTTTCTTT
>TRBV19|-|TRBJ2-2|-
CASTYTPQGHTNTGELFF
TGTGCCAGTACCTATACCCCCCAGGGACATACGAACACCGGGGAGCTGTTTTTT
>TRBV5-1|-|TRBJ1-4|-
CASSFNQNEKLFF
TGCGCCAGCAGCTTCAACCAAAATGAAAAACTGTTTTTT
>TRBV27|-|TRBJ2-7|-
CASSRGYEQYF
TGTGCCAGCAGCCGAGGCTACGAGCAGTACTTC
>TRBV11-2|-|TRBJ1-1|-
CASSLSVNTEAFF
TGTGCCAGCAGCTTGTCGGTGAACACTGAAGCTTTCTTT
>TRBV27|-|TRBJ2-1|-
CASSGADNEQFF
TGTGCCAGCAGTGGGGCGGACAATGAGCAGTTCTTC
>TRBV6-5|-|TRBJ1-1|-
CASSYVSGGYTEAFF
TGTGCCAGCAGTTACGTCTCCGGGGGATACACTGAAGCTTTCTTT
>TRBV11-2|few|TRBJ1-5|-
CASRRYQPQHF
TGTGCCAGCAGACGGTATCAGCCCCAGCATTTT
>TRBV30|-|TRBJ2-1|TRBD2
CAWSRAGYEQFF
TGTGCCTGGAGCAGAGCGGGGTATGAGCAGTTCTTC
>TRBV10-3|-|TRBJ1-1|-
CAISVIMNTEAFF
TGTGCCATCAGTGTAATTATGAACACTGAAGCTTTCTTT
>TRBV9|-|TRBJ2-7|-
CASSPYTGADEQYF
TGTGCCAGTTCCCCATACACGGGGGCGGATGAGCAGTACTTC